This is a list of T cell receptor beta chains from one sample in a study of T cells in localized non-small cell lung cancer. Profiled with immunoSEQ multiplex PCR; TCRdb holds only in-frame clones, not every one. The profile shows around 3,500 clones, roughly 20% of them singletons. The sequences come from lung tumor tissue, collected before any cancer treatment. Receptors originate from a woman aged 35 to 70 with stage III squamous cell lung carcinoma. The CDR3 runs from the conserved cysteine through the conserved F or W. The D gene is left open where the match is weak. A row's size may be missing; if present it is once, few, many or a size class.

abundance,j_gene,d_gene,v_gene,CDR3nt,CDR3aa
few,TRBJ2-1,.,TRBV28,TGTGCCAGCAGTTTATACCGGAGCTCCTACAATGAGCAGTTCTTC,CASSLYRSSYNEQFF
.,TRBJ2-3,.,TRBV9,TGTGCCAGCAGCTGGGGGTTTGCAGATACGCAGTATTTT,CASSWGFADTQYF
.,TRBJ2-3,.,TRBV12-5,TGTGCTAGTGGTTTGGGGCAACTAAAAGATACGCAGTATTTT,CASGLGQLKDTQYF
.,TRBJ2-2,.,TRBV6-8,TGTGCCAGCAAGGCGGGACCGAACACCGGGGAGCTGTTTTTT,CASKAGPNTGELFF
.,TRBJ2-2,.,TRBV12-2,TGTGCAAGTCGCTTAGCGATTGGGACTAGCGGGGCCTACACCGGGGAGCTGTTTTTT,CASRLAIGTSGAYTGELFF
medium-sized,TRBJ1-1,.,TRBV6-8,TGTGCCAGCAGAGACTGGCAGGGTAACACTGAAGCTTTCTTT,CASRDWQGNTEAFF
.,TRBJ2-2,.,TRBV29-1,TGCAGCGTCCTTCCCGGGAGAGGGGAGCTGTTTTTT,CSVLPGRGELFF
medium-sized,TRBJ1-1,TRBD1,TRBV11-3,TGTGCCAGCAGCTTCCAGGGGGCGCGAGACACTGAAGCTTTCTTT,CASSFQGARDTEAFF
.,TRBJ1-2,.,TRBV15,TGTGCCACCAGCAGAACCCCGGACAGTTTTGACTATGGCTACACCTTC,CATSRTPDSFDYGYTF
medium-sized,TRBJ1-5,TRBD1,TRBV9,TGTGCCAGCAGCGTCACAGGGGGTTCAAATCAGCCCCAGCATTTT,CASSVTGGSNQPQHF
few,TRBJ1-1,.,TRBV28,TGTGCCAGCAGTTTTTTGCCCGGGGAAGGGTTGGCTGAAGCTTTCTTT,CASSFLPGEGLAEAFF
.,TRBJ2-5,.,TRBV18,TGTGCCAGCTCACCACCGGGACGCGGAGAGACCCAGTACTTC,CASSPPGRGETQYF
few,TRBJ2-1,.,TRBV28,TGTGCCAGCAGTTTATTAGGGGCCGCAGACAATGAGCAGTTCTTC,CASSLLGAADNEQFF
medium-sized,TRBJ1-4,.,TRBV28,TGTGCCAGTGGGGAGGCATTTAATGAAAAACTGTTTTTT,CASGEAFNEKLFF
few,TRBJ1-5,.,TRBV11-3,TGTGCCAGCAGCTTAATGACAGAAACGGGTCAGCCCCAGCATTTT,CASSLMTETGQPQHF